This T cell receptor gamma chain was recovered during a study of γδ T cells in repeated Plasmodium falciparum infection (dated by TCRdb to the early 2020s). At the level of the whole study: In the natural-infection arm, Malian children exposed to intense seasonal malaria transmission were enrolled and compared against age and gender matched Australian children. Four controlled human malaria infections were administered to five malaria-naive U.S. adults over 644 days by bites from P. falciparum NF54-infected Anopheles stephensi mosquitoes. Samples from controlled-infection subjects were taken at baseline, right before selected infections, and 21 days after each infection. The gammadelta TCR repertoires from Mali were analysed in two ways: cross-sectionally during periods with no transmission, and longitudinally across episodes of acute febrile malaria. The study looked at how repeated Plasmodium falciparum infection shapes the human gammadelta T cell repertoire, using both natural infection in Mali and controlled human malaria infection.

Vgamma9/Vdelta2+ and Vdelta2-negative gammadelta T cell populations were flow-sorted from peripheral blood mononuclear cells for bulk TCR repertoire analysis. The study at large found these results: The Malian cohort was drawn from a small rural village made up mostly of one ethnic group, which limits generalizability. Analysis of inter-individual variability in gammadelta T cell responses was limited by the small size of the controlled-infection cohort. Compared with Australian children, Malian children appeared to have Vdelta2-negative gammadelta TCR repertoires that were more clonally expanded, less diverse and less shared. In Vdelta2-negative gammadelta TCR repertoires, which were largely Vdelta1+, repeated controlled infections appeared to drive waves of new clonotype selection. Vgamma9/Vdelta2+ TCR repertoires kept a highly stable polyclonal repertoire across time and infection, and many TCRgamma sequences overlapped between individuals.

Details on this clone: The clone's antigen remains unknown. This probably arose from a read error, given a far larger clone one base away. The limits of the CDR3 on the DNA are not certain, so only TCRdb's listed CDR3 is given.

Reading the germline V gene (reference sequence) gives CDR1 GITISATS and CDR2 ISYDGTV. Taken from cysteine to phenylalanine, the CDR3 has 35 residues. The library was built by means of multiplex PCR. TCRdb lists the instrument as Illumina MiSeq. Every sorted gammadelta T cell sample had both its TCR gamma (TRG) and TCR delta (TRD) chains sequenced. In the original analysis: Clonotype tree plots, accumulated frequency of the top 20 clonotypes, diversity index (DI) and D75 metrics were included in the repertoire analyses. Via CATT, TCRdb reprocessed the public reads, and rows with identical DNA were then joined. The V and J calls here are based on TCRdb, not the publication. The sample table lists approximately 26,000 gamma-chain clones, 3% of them with a count of one. Jointly, the top ten make up roughly a third of the sample.

The sequencing sample was made of gamma-delta T cells from blood. This receptor was identified in a pool of human donors (malaria-infected and uninfected, not separated). No J gene was named, though the V gene is TRGV9. CDR3 region: CALWEARADRIIIRNSLAVEQHLLSQVSIGRIQHF.